This T cell receptor (beta chain) was found in a study of blood T cell repertoires in COVID-19. The method was immunoSEQ multiplex PCR; TCRdb's version includes in-frame clones alone and lacks a portion of them. The sample gives 200,000 to 250,000 clones, just over 85% of which show up once; approximately 1.6% is in the top ten. There are 16 residues in the CDR3. Trimming removed 3 bases from V and 1 base from J; junction bases left unmatched: 6. Germline loops: CDR1 MGHDK, CDR2 SYGVNS. The chain carries TRBV25-1 and TRBJ1-1; 9 bases fit TRBD1. Sequences were obtained from PBMCs or T cells enriched from blood (not recorded which). The receptor's source is a man aged 35 to 55 who had recovered from COVID-19. The DNA for the CDR3 is TGTGCCAGCAGTGAGCTAACAGGGGGCCGGAACACTGAAGCTTTCTTT. It is translated as CASSELTGGRNTEAFF.